This record concerns one TCR beta chain sequence. This entry comes from a study of beta chain features in type 1 diabetes. Losses at the gene ends were 2 bases for V and 2 bases for J; bases not matched to a gene: 0. The CDR3 is made up of 14 amino acids. Germline CDR1 GTSNPN, CDR2 SVGIG (reference sequence). Reverse transcribing all isolated RNA meant expressed TCRB transcripts were sequenced. Profiled with immunoSEQ multiplex PCR; TCRdb holds only in-frame clones, not every one. The sample yields 150,000 to 200,000 clones, 10% to 15% seen once. It was one heparinised blood draw, averaging approximately 100 mL, that each donor gave.

This sequence joins TRBV30 and TRBJ2-1; 10 bases fit TRBD2. The sample comprised central memory CD4+ T cells from blood. This clonotype originated in a woman aged 18-29 years in good health. The CDR3 here is CAWSTSGAYNEQFF. CDR3 DNA sequence: TGTGCCTGGAGTACTAGCGGGGCCTACAATGAGCAGTTCTTC. The complete variable domain, with remaining parts taken from reference TRBV30 and TRBJ2-1, reads SQTIHQWPATLVQPVGSPLSLECTVEGTSNPNLYWYRQAAGRGLQLLFYSVGIGQISSEVPQNLSASRPQDRQFILSSKKLLLSDSGFYLCAWSTSGAYNEQFFGPGTRLTVL.